This is a list of T cell receptor beta chains from one sample in a study of blood T cell repertoires in COVID-19. TCRdb's table, derived via immunoSEQ multiplex PCR, lists solely in-frame clones and lacks some. The table has 300,000 to 500,000 clones, around nine tenths seen once. Sequencing was performed on PBMCs or T cells enriched from blood (not recorded which). All receptors derive from a woman under 40 with acute COVID-19. The CDR3 runs from the conserved cysteine through the conserved F or W. The D gene is left open where the match is weak. The size of a clone is reported for some rows only, either as once, few or many, or as a class for expanded clones.

CDR3 | DNA | V | D | J | size
CASSSRDSYNSPLHF | TGCGCCAGCAGCTCTCGGGACAGCTATAATTCACCCCTCCACTTT | TRBV5-1 | TRBD1 | TRBJ1-6 | few
CASSIDPGRAQPQHF | TGTGCCAGTAGTATAGATCCGGGCAGGGCGCAGCCCCAGCATTTT | TRBV19 | - | TRBJ1-5 | -
CASAPPRQGFEKLFF | TGTGCCAGCGCACCCCCGAGACAGGGCTTCGAAAAACTGTTTTTT | TRBV27 | TRBD1 | TRBJ1-4 | -
CASSYLGGYEQYF | TGTGCCAGCAGTTACTTAGGGGGATACGAGCAGTACTTC | TRBV6-2/TRBV6-3 | - | TRBJ2-7 | once
CASRPRGSYEQYF | TGTGCCAGCAGACCCAGGGGCTCCTACGAGCAGTACTTC | TRBV12-3/TRBV12-4 | - | TRBJ2-7 | -
CATSDLTGTEAFF | TGTGCCACCAGTGATTTGACCGGGACAGAAGCTTTCTTT | TRBV24-1 | - | TRBJ1-1 | -
CASSIGPALGSYEQYF | TGTGCCAGTAGTATAGGTCCCGCCCTAGGTTCCTACGAGCAGTACTTC | TRBV19 | - | TRBJ2-7 | -
CASQSPGFSNQPQHF | TGTGCCAGCCAGTCTCCCGGGTTTAGCAATCAGCCCCAGCATTTT | TRBV6-5 | - | TRBJ1-5 | -
CASLADRSSGYTF | TGTGCCAGCTTAGCTGACAGGAGTAGTGGCTACACCTTC | TRBV2 | - | TRBJ1-2 | -
CASSARIGGINTEAFF | TGTGCCAGCAGCGCAAGGATAGGGGGTATCAACACTGAAGCTTTCTTT | TRBV9 | - | TRBJ1-1 | -
CAWSSVNSNQPQHF | TGTGCCTGGAGCTCCGTTAATAGCAATCAGCCCCAGCATTTT | TRBV30 | - | TRBJ1-5 | many
CASTLQVNTGELFF | TGTGCCAGCACCCTACAGGTGAACACCGGGGAGCTGTTTTTT | TRBV27 | - | TRBJ2-2 | -
CASGLVQDGVVRGDTQYF | TGTGCTAGTGGTTTGGTACAAGACGGAGTCGTTCGGGGGGATACGCAGTATTTT | TRBV12-5 | - | TRBJ2-3 | -
CASSLFSGGETQYF | TGTGCCAGCAGCCTATTCTCCGGGGGAGAGACCCAGTACTTC | TRBV27 | - | TRBJ2-5 | -
CASSTSGGRDGELFF | TGCGCCAGCAGCACTTCGGGGGGGCGAGACGGGGAGCTGTTTTTT | TRBV5-1 | TRBD2 | TRBJ2-2 | once
CASSPRGLREETQYF | TGTGCCAGCAGCCCCCGTGGACTAAGAGAAGAGACCCAGTACTTC | TRBV7-2 | - | TRBJ2-5 | -